This is a list of T cell receptor beta chains from one sample in a study of patients and donors after allogeneic stem cell transplantation. TCRdb processed the RT-PCR reads anew with MiXCR; each CDR3 protein has one entry. Among under 200,000 distinct CDR3 sequences, about a quarter were seen once, and the ten largest hold roughly 26%. The sequencing input was blood, either unsorted or a sorted T cell fraction (not recorded which). All receptors come from a human donor who was either an allogeneic HSCT recipient or a stem cell or donor lymphocyte infusion donor (not recorded which). It is not recorded whose cells these are; they may come from a transplant donor. The CDR3 runs from the conserved cysteine through the conserved F or W. A D gene is named only where the DNA matches it firmly. Size is omitted from some rows. Given values are once, few, many or a class for expanded clones.

length	J	size	V	D	DNA	CDR3
13	TRBJ2-1	NA	TRBV28	NA	TGTGCCAGCAGTTCGGTACTAGTCAATGAGCAGTTCTTC	CASSSVLVNEQFF
14	TRBJ1-4	few	TRBV19	NA	TGTGCCAGTAGTGCGACAGGAGATAATGAAAAACTGTTTTTT	CASSATGDNEKLFF
12	TRBJ2-7	NA	TRBV10-3	NA	TGTGCCATCAGTGAGTCCCGGAACGAGCAGTACTTC	CAISESRNEQYF
13	TRBJ2-5	NA	TRBV12-3/TRBV12-4	TRBD1	TGTGCCAGCAGTACCGACAGGGTGGAGACCCAGTACTTC	CASSTDRVETQYF
14	TRBJ2-3	NA	TRBV29-1	NA	TGCAGCGTGGCCCCCGACTTTTCGGTAGATACGCAGTATTTT	CSVAPDFSVDTQYF
17	TRBJ2-4	few	TRBV6-2/TRBV6-3	TRBD2	TGTGCCAGCAGCCCCGGGACTAGCGGGACCGCCAAAAACATTCAGTACTTC	CASSPGTSGTAKNIQYF
14	TRBJ2-7	NA	TRBV7-9	NA	TGTGCCAGCAGCCCGTTGACACCCGCCTACGAGCAGTACTTC	CASSPLTPAYEQYF
14	TRBJ2-7	NA	TRBV5-1	NA	TGCGCCAGCAGCTCAACAGTACAAGGATACGAGCAGTACTTC	CASSSTVQGYEQYF
15	TRBJ2-1	NA	TRBV5-1	NA	TGCGCCAGCAGCTTCCAGGGTTTTCTGTACCTTGAGCAGTTCTTC	CASSFQGFLYLEQFF
13	TRBJ2-1	NA	TRBV5-8	NA	TGTGCCAGCAGCTTGGTACGGGGGAATGAGCAGTTCTTC	CASSLVRGNEQFF
13	TRBJ1-5	many	TRBV20-1	NA	TGCAGTGCTACACCAACCAGCAATCAGCCCCAGCATTTT	CSATPTSNQPQHF
16	TRBJ2-7	NA	TRBV12-3/TRBV12-4	TRBD1	TGTGCCAGCGCCGGCCCCCGGGACAGGGCCTCCTACGAGCAGTACTTC	CASAGPRDRASYEQYF
13	TRBJ2-3	once	TRBV15	NA	TGTGCCACCAGCAGAAGGCCGACAGATACGCAGTATTTT	CATSRRPTDTQYF
13	TRBJ1-5	few	TRBV7-2	NA	TGTGCCAGCAGCTTAAGGGCCGATCAGCCCCAGCATTTT	CASSLRADQPQHF
18	TRBJ1-5	few	TRBV15	NA	TGTGCCACCAGCAGAGATCTGGGCAGGGGAGCCAGCAATCAGCCCCAGCATTTT	CATSRDLGRGASNQPQHF
12	TRBJ1-5	NA	TRBV20-1	NA	TGCAGTGGGTGGACTCTAAATCAGCCCCAGCATTTT	CSGWTLNQPQHF